The clone carrying this T cell receptor beta chain came up many times. Its antigen remains unknown. These data originate in a study of response to subunit inactivated influenza vaccine. TCRdb processed the RT-PCR reads anew with MiXCR; each CDR3 protein has one entry. The table includes 400,000 to 650,000 distinct CDR3 sequences, approximately 6.9% detected once. The study's findings and limits: Authors suggested each seasonal influenza vaccination recruits few new T cells.

The CDR3 consists of 14 residues. V dropped 0 bases and J dropped 7; count of bases not matched to a gene: 6. CDR1 is SGHTA and CDR2 is FQGNSA in the germline V gene. This receptor was taken from a man between 50 and 75 years old who received an inactivated influenza vaccine. The source material was PBMCs from blood, sampled approximately 25 months after vaccination. This sequence joins TRBV7-2 and TRBJ2-7; TRBD2 matches at 7 bases. CDR3 residues: CASSLAGGPLEQYF. CDR3 bases: TGTGCCAGCAGCTTAGCGGGAGGGCCGCTGGAGCAGTACTTC.